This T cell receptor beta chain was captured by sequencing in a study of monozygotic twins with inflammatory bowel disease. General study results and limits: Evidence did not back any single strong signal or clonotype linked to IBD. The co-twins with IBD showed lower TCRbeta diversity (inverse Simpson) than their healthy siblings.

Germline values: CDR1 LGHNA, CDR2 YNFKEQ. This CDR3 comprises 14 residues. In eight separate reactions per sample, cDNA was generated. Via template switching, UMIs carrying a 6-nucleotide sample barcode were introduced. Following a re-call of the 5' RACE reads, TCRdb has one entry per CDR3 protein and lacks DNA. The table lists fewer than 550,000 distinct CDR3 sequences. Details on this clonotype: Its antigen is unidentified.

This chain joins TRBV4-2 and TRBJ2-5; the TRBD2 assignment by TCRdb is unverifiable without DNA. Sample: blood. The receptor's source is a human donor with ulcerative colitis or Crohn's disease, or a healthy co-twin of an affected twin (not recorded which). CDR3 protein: CASSQLGALETQYF.